This T cell receptor beta chain was recorded in a study of T cells in Graves' hyperthyroidism and ophthalmopathy (dated by TCRdb to the late 2010s). In the study overall: Peripheral blood samples were taken at initial diagnosis, before any treatment was given. The study also compared thyroid tissue and blood T-cell repertoires from five or six Graves' hyperthyroidism patients. Whether ophthalmopathy could be predicted prospectively was tested in an independent validation cohort made up of some 20 hyperthyroidism patients plus 17 patients who later progressed to ophthalmopathy. To identify distinguishing TCR V-J signatures, a discovery cohort of about 95 patients was used, comprising 43 with Graves' ophthalmopathy and some 57 with stable Graves' hyperthyroidism. The paper describes TCR Vbeta CDR3 sequencing of 135 peripheral blood samples, made up of 40 to 45 ophthalmopathy patients, around 73 hyperthyroidism patients and roughly 17 progressor patients. After sampling, hyperthyroidism patients received methimazole starting at 30 mg daily, and ophthalmopathy patients received high-dose intravenous methylprednisolone. For training and testing, the roughly 93 patients in the discovery cohort were randomly divided in a 7:3 ratio.

This clonotype has ten or more counts. No antigen is known for it. The sample holds no much larger clone one base away, and base qualities are not on file. Study-wide conclusions, independent of this receptor: In validation, the model predicted progression to ophthalmopathy with roughly 66% sensitivity and approximately 72% specificity, a median of 6.5 months before onset. Most expanded thyroid clonotypes (frequency above 0.001) were also detected in blood, a finding suggesting that blood repertoires may reflect thyroid immune responses. A model built on a 13 V-J signature distinguished ophthalmopathy from stable hyperthyroidism, reaching about 89% sensitivity and around 81% specificity in cross-validation and 80%/75% in testing. No statistical method was used to fix the sample size in advance, and group allocation was not hidden from the investigators.

The TCR beta CDR3 regions were amplified from the RNA transcripts. The TCR CDR3 was subjected to a first round of RT-PCR using the HTBI primer set and the Qiagen OneStep RT-PCR kit. A second multiplex PCR round built the libraries, followed by size selection and purification. Sequencing of the libraries was done on an Illumina HiSeq2000 using paired-end 100 bp reads. In the authors' own workflow: SOAPnuke was used to process the raw data, removing reads that contained adapters or uncalled bases, had a mean Phred below 15, or lacked an exact match to the constant primer or identifier. COPE v1.2.5 was used to merge high-quality paired reads, and clonotypes were defined as unique nucleotide sequences. MiTCR v1.1 was used to align the clonotypes against IMGT TRBV, TRBD and TRBJ reference segments. The analysis was restricted to V-J combinations with a frequency above 0.0001, which together covered around 99% of the repertoires. The TCS score was defined as the ratio of F50 (clonal expansion) to E x V (chaos), calculated using BLOSUM62-based TCRdist between CDR3 peptides within each V-J. Welch's t-statistics and random forest reduced several hundred V-J features to about 12, which were used in a naive Bayes classifier (R e1071). Starting from the raw public reads, TCRdb applied fastp trimming at Q25, assembled clones with MiXCR and retained in-frame beta chains. All rows with the same CDR3 protein become a single entry with the most common DNA and genes. TCRdb, not the original authors, processed these V and J calls. The sample table shows 660,000 or so distinct CDR3 sequences, and around 20% are seen once. The ten most abundant clones make up 34% of the sample.

Ophthalmopathy patients had moderately to severely active disease, Clinical Activity Score of at least 3, NOSPECS grade of at least 4, and duration under 3 months. Any patient with an uncontrolled infection, another autoimmune disease, pregnancy or lactation was excluded. Diagnoses were based on clinical symptoms, serum thyroxine and TRAb, thyroid ultrasound and orbital computed tomography. PBMCs were separated from 10 ml of fresh peripheral blood using Ficoll-Paque density gradient centrifugation. Trizol reagent was used to extract total RNA, and RNA quality was then checked on an Agilent 2100 Bioanalyzer. V gives up 8 bases and J gives up 0 bases, and the segment between their germline ends measures 11 bases. Measured from the cysteine to the phenylalanine, the CDR3 is 14 residues long. Of the read, only the CDR3 DNA is kept; its 42 bases are in frame from base 1.

Sequencing was performed on blood. Here the chain combines TRBV12-3 or TRBV12-4 and TRBJ1-5, with the D gene not clear enough to name. The sequence was obtained from a man between 25 and 39 years old with Graves' ophthalmopathy. The CDR3 here reads CASSAGNSNQPQHF. The nucleotide sequence is given as TGTGCCAGCTCCGCCGGTAATAGCAATCAGCCCCAGCATTTT.